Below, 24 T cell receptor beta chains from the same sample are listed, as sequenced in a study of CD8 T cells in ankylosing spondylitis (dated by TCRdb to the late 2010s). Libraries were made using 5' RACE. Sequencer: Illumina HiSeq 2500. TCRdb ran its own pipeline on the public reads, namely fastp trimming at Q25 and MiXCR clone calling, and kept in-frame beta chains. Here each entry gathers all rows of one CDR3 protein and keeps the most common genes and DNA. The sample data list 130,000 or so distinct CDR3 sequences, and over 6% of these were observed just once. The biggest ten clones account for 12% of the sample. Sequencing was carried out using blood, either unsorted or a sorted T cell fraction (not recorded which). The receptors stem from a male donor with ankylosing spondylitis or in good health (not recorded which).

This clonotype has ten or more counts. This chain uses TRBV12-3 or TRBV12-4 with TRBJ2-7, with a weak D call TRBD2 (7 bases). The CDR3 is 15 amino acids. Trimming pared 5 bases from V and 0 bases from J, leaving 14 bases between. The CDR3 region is CASSARGASSYEQYF. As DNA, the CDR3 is TGTGCCAGCAGTGCCCGGGGGGCCTCCTCCTACGAGCAGTACTTC.

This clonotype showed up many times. The CDR3 reads CASSPERGNEKLFF. The CDR3 DNA sequence: TGTGCCAGCAGCCCCGAGAGGGGTAATGAAAAACTGTTTTTT. The V and J genes are TRBV9 and TRBJ1-4; D is perhaps TRBD1 (5 bases). The CDR3 loop spans 14 amino acids. Germline CDR1 and CDR2: SGDLS and YYNGEE. Trimming took off 4 bases at V and 4 bases at J, with 11 bases between the two ends.

CDR3: CASSLVLAGAVELFF. In DNA, the CDR3 is TGTGCCAGCAGTTTAGTCCTAGCGGGCGCCGTGGAGCTGTTTTTT. The chain has TRBV12-3 or TRBV12-4 and TRBJ2-2; TRBD2 matches 8 bases. This CDR3 comprises 15 residues. Unmatched junction bases numbered 8, after V lost 1 base and J lost 10 bases.

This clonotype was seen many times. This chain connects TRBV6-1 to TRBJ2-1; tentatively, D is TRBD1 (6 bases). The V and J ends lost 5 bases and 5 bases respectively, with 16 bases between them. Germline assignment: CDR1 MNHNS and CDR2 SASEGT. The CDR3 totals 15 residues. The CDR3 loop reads CASSPGTRTDNEQFF. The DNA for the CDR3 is TGTGCCAGCAGTCCCGGGACAAGGACGGACAATGAGCAGTTCTTC.

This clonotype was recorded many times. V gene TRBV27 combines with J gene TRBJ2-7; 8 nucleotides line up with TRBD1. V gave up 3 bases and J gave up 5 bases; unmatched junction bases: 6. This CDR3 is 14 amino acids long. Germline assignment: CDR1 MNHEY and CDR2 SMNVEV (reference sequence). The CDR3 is CASSLRTGKNEQYF. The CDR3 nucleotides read TGTGCCAGCAGTTTGAGGACAGGGAAAAACGAGCAGTACTTC.

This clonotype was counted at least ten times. The CDR3, as DNA: TGTGCCAGCAGCGGACAGGGCTACGAGCAGTACTTC. Its protein product is CASSGQGYEQYF. The rearrangement links TRBV7-9 to TRBJ2-7; TRBD1 aligns across 8 bases. V dropped 5 bases and J dropped 3; count of bases not matched to a gene: 0. The CDR3 spans 12 residues. Germline CDR1 is SEHNR and CDR2 is FQNEAQ (reference sequence).

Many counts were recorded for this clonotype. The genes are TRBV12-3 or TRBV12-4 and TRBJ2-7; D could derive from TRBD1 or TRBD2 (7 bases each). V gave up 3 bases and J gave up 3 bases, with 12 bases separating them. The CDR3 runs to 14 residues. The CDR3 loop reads CASSFSGGGYEQYF. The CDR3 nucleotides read TGTGCCAGCAGTTTTTCAGGGGGGGGCTACGAGCAGTACTTC.

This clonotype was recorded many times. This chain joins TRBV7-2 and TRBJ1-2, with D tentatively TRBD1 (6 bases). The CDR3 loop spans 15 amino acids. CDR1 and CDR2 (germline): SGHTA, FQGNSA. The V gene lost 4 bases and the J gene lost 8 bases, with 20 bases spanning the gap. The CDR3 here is CASSSVGALAGGYTF. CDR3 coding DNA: TGTGCCAGCAGCTCGGTGGGGGCCCTTGCGGGGGGCTACACCTTC.

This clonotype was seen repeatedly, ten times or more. Written as DNA, the CDR3 is TGTGCCAGCAGTTACCTAAGCGGAGATACGCAGTATTTT. This gives the protein CASSYLSGDTQYF. The gene calls are TRBV7-3 and TRBJ2-3; TRBD2 is a possible D gene (5 bases). Germline V gene lookup returns CDR1 SGHTA and CDR2 FQGTGA. The V end was cut by 6 bases, the J end by 5 bases, with 12 bases between. CDR3 length equals 13 residues.

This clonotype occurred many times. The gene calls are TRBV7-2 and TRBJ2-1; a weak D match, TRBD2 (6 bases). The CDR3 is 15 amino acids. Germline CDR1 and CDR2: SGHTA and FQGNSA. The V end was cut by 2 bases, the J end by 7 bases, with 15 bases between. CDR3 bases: TGTGCCAGCAGCTTAAGTAGTGGGAGGTTGAATGAGCAGTTCTTC. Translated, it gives CASSLSSGRLNEQFF.

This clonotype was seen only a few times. CDR3 coding DNA: TGCGCCAGCAGCCCCTTACTGCGGGAGTCCTCGGAGCAGTACTTC. Translating it yields CASSPLLRESSEQYF. The gene calls are TRBV5-1 and TRBJ2-7, with 7 bases that match TRBD2. The CDR3 has 15 amino acids. With V trimmed by 4 bases and J by 7 bases, 14 bases remained unmatched. Germline V CDR1 and CDR2: SGHRS, YFSETQ.

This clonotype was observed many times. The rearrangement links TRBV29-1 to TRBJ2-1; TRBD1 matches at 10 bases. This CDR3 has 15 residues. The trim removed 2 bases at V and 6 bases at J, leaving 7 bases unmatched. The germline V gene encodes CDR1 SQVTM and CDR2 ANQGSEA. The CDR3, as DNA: TGCAGCGTTGAACCTTGGGACAGGGGACGCAATGAGCAGTTCTTC. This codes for CSVEPWDRGRNEQFF.

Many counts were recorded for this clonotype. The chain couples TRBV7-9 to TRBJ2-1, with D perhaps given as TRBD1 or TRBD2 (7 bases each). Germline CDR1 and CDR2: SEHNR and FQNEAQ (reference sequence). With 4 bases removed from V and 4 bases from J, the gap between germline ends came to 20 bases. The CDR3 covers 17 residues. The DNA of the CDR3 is TGTGCCAGCAGCTCGGGGAGGGGGCGACGAGGGTACAATGAGCAGTTCTTC. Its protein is CASSSGRGRRGYNEQFF.

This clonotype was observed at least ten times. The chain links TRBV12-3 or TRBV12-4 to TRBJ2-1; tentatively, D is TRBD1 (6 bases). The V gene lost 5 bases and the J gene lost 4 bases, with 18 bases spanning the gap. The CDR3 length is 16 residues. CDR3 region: CASSTGQTQEYNEQFF. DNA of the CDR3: TGTGCCAGCAGTACCGGACAGACCCAAGAATACAATGAGCAGTTCTTC.

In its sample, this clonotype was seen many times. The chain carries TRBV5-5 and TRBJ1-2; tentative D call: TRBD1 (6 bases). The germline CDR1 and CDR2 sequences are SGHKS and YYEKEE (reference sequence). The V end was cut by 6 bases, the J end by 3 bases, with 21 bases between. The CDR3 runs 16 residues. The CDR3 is CASNLGLTGFDYGYTF. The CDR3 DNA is TGTGCCAGCAACCTCGGACTTACAGGGTTTGACTATGGCTACACCTTC.

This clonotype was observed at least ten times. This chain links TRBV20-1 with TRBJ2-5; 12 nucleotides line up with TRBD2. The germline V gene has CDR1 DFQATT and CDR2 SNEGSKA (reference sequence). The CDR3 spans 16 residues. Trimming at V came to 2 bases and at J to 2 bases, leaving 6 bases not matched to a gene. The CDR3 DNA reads TGCAGTGCTAGACTTCCACTAGCGGGGGGACAAGAGACCCAGTACTTC. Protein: CSARLPLAGGQETQYF.

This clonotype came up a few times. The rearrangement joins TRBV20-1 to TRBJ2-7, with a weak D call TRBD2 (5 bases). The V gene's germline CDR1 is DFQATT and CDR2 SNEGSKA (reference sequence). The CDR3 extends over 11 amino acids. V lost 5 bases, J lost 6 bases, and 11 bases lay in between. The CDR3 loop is CSAGTSGEQYF. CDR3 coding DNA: TGCAGTGCTGGTACTAGTGGCGAGCAGTACTTC.

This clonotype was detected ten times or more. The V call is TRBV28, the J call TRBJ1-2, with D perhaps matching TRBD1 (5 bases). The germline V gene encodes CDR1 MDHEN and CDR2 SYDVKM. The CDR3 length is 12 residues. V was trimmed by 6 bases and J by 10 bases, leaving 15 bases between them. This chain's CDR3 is CASRMTVRSYTF. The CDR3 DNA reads TGTGCCAGCAGGATGACAGTCCGATCCTACACCTTC.

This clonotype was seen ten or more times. In DNA, the CDR3 is TGTGCCAGCAGCTTAATGGGGACAGTGTACTATGGCTACACCTTC. Translating gives CASSLMGTVYYGYTF. This chain links TRBV5-5 with TRBJ1-2, with 7 positions matching TRBD1. V gave up 2 bases and J gave up 3 bases; unmatched junction bases: 7. Germline CDR1 SGHKS, CDR2 YYEKEE (reference sequence). The CDR3 has 15 residues.

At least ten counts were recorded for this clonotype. CDR3 amino acids: CASSLRTSIQETQYF. The CDR3 coding sequence is TGTGCCAGCAGCTTAAGGACTAGCATACAGGAGACCCAGTACTTC. The chain recombines TRBV5-6 with TRBJ2-5; 8 bases fit TRBD2. The trim removed 2 bases at V and 5 bases at J, leaving 8 bases unmatched. This CDR3 has 15 amino acids. Germline lookup yields CDR1 SGHDT and CDR2 YYEEEE.

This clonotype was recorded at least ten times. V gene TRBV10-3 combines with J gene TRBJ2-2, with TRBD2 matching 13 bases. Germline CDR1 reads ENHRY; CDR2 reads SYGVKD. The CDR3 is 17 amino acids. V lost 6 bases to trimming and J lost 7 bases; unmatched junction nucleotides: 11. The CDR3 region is CAISNTSGGALFGELFF. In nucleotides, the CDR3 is TGTGCCATCAGCAATACTAGCGGGGGGGCCTTGTTCGGGGAGCTGTTTTTT.

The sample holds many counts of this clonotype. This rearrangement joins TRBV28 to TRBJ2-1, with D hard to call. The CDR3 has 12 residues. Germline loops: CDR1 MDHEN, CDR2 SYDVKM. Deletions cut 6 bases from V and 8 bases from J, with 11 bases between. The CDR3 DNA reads TGTGCCAGCAGCACTACGGCGGATGAGCAGTTCTTC. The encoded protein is CASSTTADEQFF.

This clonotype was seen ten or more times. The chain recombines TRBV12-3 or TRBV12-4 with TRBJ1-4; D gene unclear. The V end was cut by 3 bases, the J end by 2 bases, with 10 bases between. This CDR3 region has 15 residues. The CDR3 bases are TGTGCCAGCAGTTTCGGGTCAGCTACTAATGAAAAACTGTTTTTT. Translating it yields CASSFGSATNEKLFF.

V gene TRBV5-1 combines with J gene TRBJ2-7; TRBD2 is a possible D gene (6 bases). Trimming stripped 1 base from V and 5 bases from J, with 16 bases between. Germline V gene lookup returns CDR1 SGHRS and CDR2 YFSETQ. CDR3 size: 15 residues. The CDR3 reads CASSLTRLEADEQYF. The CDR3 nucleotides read TGCGCCAGCAGCTTGACGCGACTAGAAGCCGACGAGCAGTACTTC.